One and the same sample provided the 32 T cell receptor beta chains below, sequenced in a study of T-cell reconstitution after alpha-beta-depleted transplantation in children. Library preparation (for TCRbeta) was performed with unique molecular identifiers. In TCRdb, the PCR reads were re-called with MiXCR into one record per CDR3 protein. The sample has about 980,000 distinct CDR3 sequences; roughly 29% are singletons. Sequencing used PBMCs, mostly from graft donor cells, obtained 360 days after TCRalphabeta/CD19-depleted stem cell transplant. These receptors were obtained from a boy less than two years old who had a stem cell transplant for SCID, so the T cells may come from the graft donor.

The gene calls are TRBV28 and TRBJ1-4; D unclear. The V and J ends lost 5 bases and 16 bases respectively, with 20 bases between them. Germline V CDR1 and CDR2: MDHEN, SYDVKM. This CDR3 is built from 13 residues. This CDR3 reads CASSHRPQKIGFF. CDR3 bases: TGTGCCAGCAGTCACCGTCCCCAGAAGATCGGGTTTTTT.

This clonotype has just a few counts. The chain is built from TRBV11-1 and TRBJ1-4; 7 bases line up with TRBD1. V gave up 5 bases and J gave up 8 bases; unmatched junction bases: 8. The CDR3 runs to 14 residues. Germline CDR1 SGHAT, CDR2 FQDESV (reference sequence). DNA for the CDR3: TGTGCCAGCAGCGACAGGGACGGGCGGGAAAAACTGTTTTTT. Translation gives CASSDRDGREKLFF.

The CDR3 reads CASTWHYNEQFF. CDR3 DNA sequence: TGTGCCAGCACTTGGCACTACAATGAGCAGTTCTTC. V and J are TRBV12-3 or TRBV12-4 and TRBJ2-1; D call uncertain. Trimming took off 7 bases at V and 3 bases at J, with 7 bases between the two ends. The CDR3 contains 12 residues.

The chain carries TRBV6-5 and TRBJ2-5; 7 bases align to TRBD2. The CDR3 is made up of 16 amino acids. Germline CDR1 MNHEY, CDR2 SVGAGI. With 0 bases clipped from V and 1 base from J, the junction kept 5 bases outside the gene matches. The CDR3 DNA reads TGTGCCAGCAGTTACTCGGGGGGGGGTGTCCAAGAGACCCAGTACTTC. Its protein is CASSYSGGGVQETQYF.

CDR3 protein: CASSRGLAGNEQYF. The CDR3 DNA reads TGTGCCAGCAGTAGAGGACTAGCGGGGAACGAGCAGTACTTC. The gene calls are TRBV6-1 and TRBJ2-7, with TRBD2 identical over 12 bases. Germline CDR1 reads MNHNS; CDR2 reads SASEGT. The CDR3 is 14 residues long. The ends lost 5 bases at V and 5 bases at J; junction bases unmatched: 4.

The rearrangement links TRBV15 to TRBJ2-1; D may be TRBD1 or TRBD2 (7 bases each). CDR1 is LNHNV and CDR2 is YYDKDF in the germline V gene (reference sequence). CDR3 length: 16 amino acids. Trimming stripped 0 bases from V and 5 bases from J, with 14 bases between. In DNA form, the CDR3 reads TGTGCCACCAGCAGAGATAGGGCAGGGGGGGACAATGAGCAGTTCTTC. Encoded protein: CATSRDRAGGDNEQFF.

J is TRBJ2-1 and V is TRBV7-9; no definite D call. The germline CDR1 and CDR2 sequences are SEHNR and FQNEAQ (reference sequence). This CDR3 contains 16 residues. V was clipped by 5 bases and J by 5 bases, with 19 bases between them. The CDR3 DNA reads as TGTGCCAGCAGCCCCCTGGATAGCCTGGGCGACAATGAGCAGTTCTTC. Amino acid sequence: CASSPLDSLGDNEQFF. The full variable domain, its missing parts supplied by reference TRBV7-9 and TRBJ2-1, is DTGVSQNPRHKITKRGQNVTFRCDPISEHNRLYWYRQTLGQGPEFLTYFQNEAQLEKSRLLSDRFSAERPKGSFSTLEIQRTEQGDSAMYLCASSPLDSLGDNEQFFGPGTRLTVL.

The table lists this clonotype with a few counts. The CDR3 DNA sequence: TGCAGTGCGGACCTCACAGGGCCCGTTGGCTATGAGCAGTTCTTC. This codes for CSADLTGPVGYEQFF. The V gene is TRBV20-1, the J gene TRBJ2-1, with D tentatively TRBD1 (6 bases). CDR1 and CDR2 from the germline V gene are DFQATT and SNEGSKA (reference sequence). V dropped 6 bases and J dropped 8 bases, with 23 bases sitting between them. This CDR3 is built from 15 residues.

The V call is TRBV30, the J call TRBJ1-4; D gene uncertain. Germline loops: CDR1 GTSNPN, CDR2 SVGIG (reference sequence). Trimming removed 3 bases at V and 0 bases at J, with 5 bases between. CDR3 length equals 13 residues. The CDR3 sequence: CAWRQTTNEKLFF. CDR3 nucleotide sequence: TGTGCCTGGAGACAGACAACTAATGAAAAACTGTTTTTT.

CDR3 loop: CASSRQQDTQYF. As DNA, the CDR3 is TGTGCCAGCTCACGCCAGCAAGATACGCAGTATTTT. The chain couples TRBV18 to TRBJ2-3; no firm D call. The CDR3 contains 12 residues. Germline V CDR1 and CDR2: KGHSH, LQKENI. Between the trimmed V and J ends, which lost 4 bases and 5 bases, there was a span of 7 bases.

The chain employs TRBV7-3 and TRBJ2-1, with 9 bases matching TRBD1. The CDR3 consists of 15 residues. Unmatched junction bases numbered 7, after V lost 5 bases and J lost 5 bases. Germline assignment: CDR1 SGHTA and CDR2 FQGTGA. CDR3 region: CASSLYRGPNNEQFF. Here the CDR3 DNA reads TGTGCCAGCAGCCTGTACAGGGGGCCTAACAATGAGCAGTTCTTC.

The chain employs TRBV2 and TRBJ2-1; D gene ambiguous. Trimming removed 2 bases at V and 5 bases at J, with 10 bases between. The CDR3 totals 14 residues. CDR1 is SNHLY and CDR2 is FYNNEI in the germline V gene. CDR3 bases: TGTGCCAGCAGTGAATGGGGTCGGAACAATGAGCAGTTCTTC. Translated, it gives CASSEWGRNNEQFF.

The chain carries TRBV24-1 and TRBJ1-2, with D perhaps TRBD1 (5 bases). This CDR3 region has 16 residues. Germline lookup yields CDR1 KGHDR and CDR2 SFDVKD. The V and J ends lost 4 bases and 2 bases respectively, with 16 bases between them. The DNA for the CDR3 is TGTGCCACCAGTGACGGGACTGCTATCGGGAACTATGGCTACACCTTC. It yields the protein CATSDGTAIGNYGYTF.

The gene calls are TRBV7-2 and TRBJ1-2; D not resolved. Trimming took off 3 bases at V and 4 bases at J, with 9 bases between the two ends. CDR3 size: 13 residues. Germline CDR1 and CDR2: SGHTA and FQGNSA. The CDR3 region is CASSLSHSYGYTF. The CDR3 coding sequence is TGTGCCAGCAGCTTGTCCCACAGCTATGGCTACACCTTC.

In its sample, this clonotype was seen once. The V and J genes are TRBV27 and TRBJ2-2; the D is unclear. V lost 2 bases and J lost 5, with 18 bases in between. The CDR3 is 17 residues long. Germline CDR1 MNHEY, CDR2 SMNVEV (reference sequence). The CDR3 spells CASSLQARERVTGELFF. In DNA form, the CDR3 reads TGTGCCAGCAGTTTACAAGCCCGTGAAAGGGTAACCGGGGAGCTGTTTTTT.

The V and J genes are TRBV5-6 and TRBJ2-7; D may be TRBD2 (5 bases). V lost 2 bases and J lost 8, with 14 bases in between. Per the germline V gene, CDR1 is SGHDT and CDR2 is YYEEEE. The CDR3 spans 13 residues. CDR3 DNA: TGTGCCAGCAGCTTAGTAGCGTTTCCCCAGCAGTACTTC. Translated, it gives CASSLVAFPQQYF.

This clonotype was found a few times. This chain joins TRBV20-1 and TRBJ2-1; the D gene could be TRBD1 or TRBD2 (5 bases each). Germline V CDR1 and CDR2: DFQATT, SNEGSKA (reference sequence). Trimming removed 3 bases at V and 0 bases at J, with 12 bases between. The CDR3 consists of 15 residues. The CDR3 nucleotides read TGCAGTGCTAGTGGAGGCAGGGCCTCCTACAATGAGCAGTTCTTC. Amino acids: CSASGGRASYNEQFF.

This clonotype has a handful of counts. The V and J genes are TRBV10-2 and TRBJ2-3; TRBD2 agrees at 8 bases. V shed 6 bases and J 0 bases; nucleotides not matched to a gene: 14. The CDR3 runs 18 residues. CDR1 WSHSY and CDR2 SAAADI come from the germline V gene. This CDR3 is CASSGGSGGSASTDTQYF. Here the CDR3 DNA reads TGCGCCAGCAGCGGGGGGAGCGGGGGTTCTGCTAGCACAGATACGCAGTATTTT.

The V gene is TRBV5-6, the J gene TRBJ2-2; the match to TRBD1 covers 10 bases. V trimming: 2 bases; J trimming: 8 bases; junction bases outside the gene matches: 12. The germline V gene has CDR1 SGHDT and CDR2 YYEEEE. The length of the CDR3 is 17 residues. CDR3 loop: CASSFTTDRGFGGELFF. CDR3 in DNA: TGTGCCAGCAGCTTTACGACGGACAGGGGGTTCGGAGGGGAGCTGTTTTTT.

In this sample, this clonotype turned up a few times. The chain recombines TRBV10-3 with TRBJ2-5; TRBD1 or TRBD2 may be the D gene (5 bases each). Trimming cost V 7 bases and J 5 bases, with 17 bases left between them. There are 14 residues in the CDR3. Germline CDR1 reads ENHRY; CDR2 reads SYGVKD. The CDR3 reads CAITGTVGGETQYF. CDR3 coding DNA: TGTGCCATCACCGGGACGGTCGGCGGGGAGACCCAGTACTTC.

A few counts support this clonotype. The gene calls are TRBV7-9 and TRBJ1-1, with D unclear. This CDR3 region has 15 residues. V was pared by 5 bases and J by 1 base, with 14 bases between. Germline CDR1 reads SEHNR; CDR2 reads FQNEAQ (reference sequence). The CDR3 is CASSPHRYRNTEAFF. CDR3 in DNA: TGTGCCAGCAGCCCCCACAGATACCGGAACACTGAAGCTTTCTTT.

This clonotype occurred a few times. The rearrangement joins TRBV18 to TRBJ2-3; 8 bases align to TRBD2. CDR1 is KGHSH, CDR2 LQKENI, per germline. CDR3 length: 16 residues. V shed 5 bases, J shed 1 base, and the junction held 8 bases outside the gene matches. The CDR3 loop reads CASSTGLAPRTDTQYF. The CDR3 DNA reads TGTGCCAGCTCAACTGGACTAGCCCCACGCACAGATACGCAGTATTTT.

V and J are TRBV7-9 and TRBJ1-2, with D possibly matching TRBD1 (5 bases). CDR3 size: 13 residues. Trimming stripped 5 bases from V and 4 bases from J, with 11 bases between. Germline-derived CDR1 and CDR2 are SEHNR and FQNEAQ (reference sequence). CDR3 sequence reads: CASSLGGFYGYTF. CDR3 sequence (DNA): TGTGCCAGCAGCCTGGGGGGGTTCTATGGCTACACCTTC. The full variable domain, with the rest looked up from reference TRBV7-9 and TRBJ1-2, is DTGVSQNPRHKITKRGQNVTFRCDPISEHNRLYWYRQTLGQGPEFLTYFQNEAQLEKSRLLSDRFSAERPKGSFSTLEIQRTEQGDSAMYLCASSLGGFYGYTFGSGTRLTVV.

The chain links TRBV6-5 to TRBJ2-3; D is ambiguous. V was cut by 0 bases and J by 7 bases, with 14 bases left in between. CDR1 is MNHEY and CDR2 is SVGAGI in the germline V gene. The CDR3 is 15 residues long. The CDR3 loop is CASSYSRTDGNTQYF. Written as DNA, the CDR3 is TGTGCCAGCAGTTACTCGAGGACCGACGGAAATACGCAGTATTTT.

The J gene is TRBJ2-7, the V gene TRBV5-6; TRBD2 agrees at 8 bases. The ends lost 2 bases at V and 2 bases at J; junction bases unmatched: 6. CDR3 length: 15 residues. Germline V gives CDR1 SGHDT, CDR2 YYEEEE. CDR3 in DNA: TGTGCCAGCAGCTTTTTACGGGGGGGGCCCTACGAGCAGTACTTC. Protein: CASSFLRGGPYEQYF.

This rearrangement joins TRBV20-1 to TRBJ2-3; the D gene is possibly TRBD2 (6 bases). The CDR3 covers 15 residues. Trimming removed 0 bases at V and 4 bases at J, with 14 bases between. Germline lookup yields CDR1 DFQATT and CDR2 SNEGSKA (reference sequence). The chain's CDR3 is CSARDGRGNADTQYF. DNA for the CDR3: TGCAGTGCTAGAGATGGGCGGGGAAACGCAGATACGCAGTATTTT.

The CDR3 is CSASRLLQPSYEQYF. The CDR3 bases are TGCAGTGCTAGTAGGCTGCTCCAACCCTCCTACGAGCAGTACTTC. This chain connects TRBV20-1 to TRBJ2-7; D unresolved. Germline CDR1 and CDR2: DFQATT and SNEGSKA (reference sequence). The CDR3 length is 15 residues. Trimming cost V 3 bases and J 0 bases, with 15 bases left between them.

V and J are TRBV20-1 and TRBJ2-7; weak D call: TRBD1 (7 bases). The CDR3 extends over 15 amino acids. The germline gives CDR1 DFQATT, CDR2 SNEGSKA (reference sequence). V was trimmed by 6 bases and J by 0 bases, leaving 18 bases between them. The CDR3 bases are TGCAGTGCCCACCAGGGGGGTGGGAACTCCTACGAGCAGTACTTC. As protein: CSAHQGGGNSYEQYF.

This clonotype was seen at least ten times. The genes are TRBV4-3 and TRBJ2-7; 10 bases map to TRBD1. With 4 bases clipped from V and 3 bases from J, the junction kept 6 bases outside the gene matches. Germline V gene sequence: CDR1 LGHNA, CDR2 YSLEER. The CDR3 spans 15 residues. The CDR3 coding sequence is TGCGCCAGCAGCCCGATCGGGACAGGGGACTACGAGCAGTACTTC. Translating it yields CASSPIGTGDYEQYF.

This clonotype was observed a few times. The chain has TRBV7-9 and TRBJ2-1; the match to TRBD1 covers 7 bases. Germline lookup yields CDR1 SEHNR and CDR2 FQNEAQ (reference sequence). J gave up 4 bases and V 3 bases, and 9 bases lay outside the gene matches. The CDR3 has 16 amino acids. The CDR3 protein is CASSFLGQGVYNEQFF. CDR3 DNA: TGTGCCAGCAGCTTTCTAGGGCAGGGGGTGTACAATGAGCAGTTCTTC.

The chain recombines TRBV7-7 with TRBJ2-7; TRBD1 is a possible D gene (6 bases). Germline assignment: CDR1 SSHAT and CDR2 FNYEAQ (reference sequence). The CDR3 is made up of 13 amino acids. V lost 5 bases to trimming and J lost 6 bases, with 14 bases between them. The CDR3 loop reads CASSQSAGAEQYF. The CDR3 bases are TGTGCCAGCAGCCAGTCTGCAGGGGCCGAGCAGTACTTC.

This chain links TRBV28 with TRBJ2-1, with D perhaps matching TRBD2 (5 bases). Germline V CDR1 and CDR2: MDHEN, SYDVKM. Trimming left V 6 bases short and J 9 bases short, with 18 bases between. The CDR3 loop spans 14 amino acids. The CDR3 here is CASSPLGSPGEQFF. The CDR3 region has the DNA TGTGCCAGCAGCCCACTAGGGAGCCCCGGTGAGCAGTTCTTC.